The clone carrying this T cell receptor (beta chain) occurred many times. Antigen: not known. TCRdb reanalysed the 5' RACE reads using MiXCR and keeps one entry per CDR3 protein. In the table there are around 230,000 distinct CDR3 sequences, 7% to 10% of which are singletons. V shed 4 bases, J shed 6 bases, and the junction held 7 bases outside the gene matches. Germline V gene data show CDR1 as SGHRS and CDR2 as YFSETQ. This CDR3 region has 16 residues. The data belong to a study of CD8 T cells in ankylosing spondylitis. Study results and limitations: Matched ankylosing spondylitis synovial fluid reportedly contained a significantly enriched population of disease-linked clones. Some motif variants had been reported before (in reactive arthritis synovial fluid and blood).

Sequenced input: blood, either unsorted or a sorted T cell fraction (not recorded which). V gene TRBV5-1 combines with J gene TRBJ2-1; 13 bases match TRBD2. The TCR originated in a female donor with ankylosing spondylitis or in good health (not recorded which). In DNA, the CDR3 is TGCGCCAGCAGCCCCGGTAGACTAGCGGGAGGCAATGAGCAGTTCTTC. It is translated as CASSPGRLAGGNEQFF.